A single sample gave rise to the 18 T cell receptor beta chains below, sequenced in a study of technical replicates of blood from a handful of donors. Data came from immunoSEQ multiplex PCR; TCRdb stores just in-frame clones and leaves some out. Among about 76,000 clones listed, approximately 94% were seen once. The sequencing sample was made of T cells isolated from PBMCs. All receptors derive from a human donor in good health.

The V gene is TRBV28, the J gene TRBJ1-1; unclear D gene. From germline, CDR1 is MDHEN and CDR2 SYDVKM. V shed 1 base and J shed 1 base, with 7 bases lying between them. This CDR3 spans 14 amino acids. The CDR3 reads CASSLSFGNTEAFF. The CDR3 DNA is TGTGCCAGCAGTTTATCATTCGGGAACACTGAAGCTTTCTTT.

This chain uses TRBV29-1 with TRBJ2-7; D remains ambiguous. Germline V gene data show CDR1 as SQVTM and CDR2 as ANQGSEA. The CDR3 extends over 13 amino acids. Between the trimmed V and J ends, which lost 4 bases and 2 bases, there was a span of 12 bases. In nucleotides, the CDR3 is TGCAGCGTTGCCACCACGGCGGCCTACGAGCAGTACTTC. Protein sequence: CSVATTAAYEQYF.

The chain joins TRBV5-1 to TRBJ1-1; TRBD1 is a possible D gene (5 bases). V dropped 0 bases and J dropped 4 bases, with 10 bases sitting between them. CDR3 length: 14 amino acids. Germline V gene sequence: CDR1 SGHRS, CDR2 YFSETQ. CDR3 amino acids: CASSLEGRGTEAFF. CDR3 in DNA: TGCGCCAGCAGCTTGGAGGGGCGAGGCACTGAAGCTTTCTTT.

The rearrangement uses TRBV28 and TRBJ2-2; TRBD2 agrees at 14 bases. Germline values: CDR1 MDHEN, CDR2 SYDVKM. The CDR3 runs to 16 residues. V shed 7 bases and J 7 bases; nucleotides not matched to a gene: 8. CDR3 bases: TGTGCCAGCAAAGCCGGGACTAGCGGGAGTGGCGGGGAGCTGTTTTTT. It specifies CASKAGTSGSGGELFF.

The chain recombines TRBV9 with TRBJ2-7; weak D call: TRBD2 (5 bases). V shed 0 bases and J shed 4 bases, with 20 bases lying between them. The CDR3 extends over 17 amino acids. Looked up from germline, CDR1 is SGDLS and CDR2 is YYNGEE. The CDR3 bases are TGTGCCAGCAGCGTAGAGCCCTCGGTCGCGGGTGCTTACGAGCAGTACTTC. This gives the protein CASSVEPSVAGAYEQYF. Drawing the rest from reference TRBV9 and TRBJ2-7, the complete variable domain is DSGVTQTPKHLITATGQRVTLRCSPRSGDLSVYWYQQSLDQGLQFLIQYYNGEERAKGNILERFSAQQFPDLHSELNLSSLELGDSALYFCASSVEPSVAGAYEQYFGPGTRLTVT.

The rearrangement uses TRBV9 and TRBJ2-7; a possible D gene is TRBD1 (6 bases). This CDR3 is 16 amino acids long. The ends were cut back, 4 bases at V and 0 bases at J, with 17 bases in the middle. Germline loops: CDR1 SGDLS, CDR2 YYNGEE. The CDR3 protein is CASSHSGQPSSYEQYF. In DNA form, the CDR3 reads TGTGCCAGCAGCCACTCAGGACAGCCGAGCTCCTACGAGCAGTACTTC.

CDR3 sequence (DNA): TGTGCCAGCAGCTTAAGTTTGTTTACGGGAGGCTCCTACGAGCAGTACTTC. Translation: CASSLSLFTGGSYEQYF. The chain uses TRBV7-2 and TRBJ2-7, with 7 bases aligning to TRBD2. J gave up 0 bases and V 2 bases, and 10 bases lay outside the gene matches. Germline assignment: CDR1 SGHTA and CDR2 FQGNSA. This CDR3 contains 17 residues.

This chain connects TRBV15 to TRBJ2-5, with D possibly TRBD2 on 5 matching bases. Trimming removed 8 bases from V and 9 bases from J, with 19 bases in between. The CDR3 has 13 amino acids. Germline CDR1 reads LNHNV; CDR2 reads YYDKDF (reference sequence). This CDR3 reads CATASGGLQAQYF. In DNA form, the CDR3 reads TGTGCCACCGCCAGCGGCGGGCTTCAGGCCCAGTACTTC.

The J gene is TRBJ1-3, the V gene TRBV28, with D unresolved. CDR3 size: 15 residues. V dropped 3 bases and J dropped 2 bases, with 11 bases sitting between them. Germline V CDR1 and CDR2: MDHEN, SYDVKM. CDR3 in DNA: TGTGCCAGCAGTTTTACGGGAGACCCTGGAAACACCATATATTTT. This gives the protein CASSFTGDPGNTIYF.

The chain carries TRBV7-9 and TRBJ2-1; tentative D call: TRBD2 (5 bases). This CDR3 spans 15 amino acids. Trimming shortened V by 1 base and J by 7 bases, and 14 bases separated the two germline ends. The germline CDR1 and CDR2 sequences are SEHNR and FQNEAQ (reference sequence). DNA for the CDR3: TGTGCCAGCAGCTTAGAACCCCCCTGGAGGAATGAGCAGTTCTTC. Translated: CASSLEPPWRNEQFF.

This clone occurred once. The chain recombines TRBV29-1 with TRBJ1-1, with TRBD1 as a possible D gene (5 bases). The CDR3 sequence is 13 residues long. Germline values: CDR1 SQVTM, CDR2 ANQGSEA. Between the trimmed V and J ends, which lost 5 bases and 0 bases, there was a span of 10 bases. The CDR3 is CSVTRQMNTEAFF. CDR3 DNA sequence: TGCAGCGTTACGAGACAGATGAACACTGAAGCTTTCTTT.

The V call is TRBV9, the J call TRBJ2-7; 11 positions match TRBD1. J was trimmed by 2 bases and V by 0 bases; bases with no gene match: 4. The CDR3 runs 16 residues. The germline gives CDR1 SGDLS, CDR2 YYNGEE. This CDR3 is CASSVAMGQGAYEQYF. The CDR3 DNA follows: TGTGCCAGCAGCGTAGCAATGGGACAGGGGGCCTACGAGCAGTACTTC.

This clone was counted once. The V and J genes are TRBV25-1 and TRBJ2-1, with 11 bases lining up with TRBD2. This CDR3 is 13 amino acids long. From germline, CDR1 is MGHDK and CDR2 SYGVNS. V trimming: 6 bases; J trimming: 8 bases; junction bases outside the gene matches: 3. For the CDR3, the DNA is TGTGCCAGCAGGGAACTAGCGGGAGATGAGCAGTTCTTC. Its protein product is CASRELAGDEQFF.

The chain couples TRBV9 to TRBJ2-1; 8 bases are a match to TRBD2. V trimming: 4 bases; J trimming: 9 bases; junction bases outside the gene matches: 12. This CDR3 contains 15 residues. Germline lookup yields CDR1 SGDLS and CDR2 YYNGEE. Here the CDR3 reads CASSQEGLVGGEQFF. For the CDR3, the DNA is TGTGCCAGCAGCCAAGAGGGACTAGTAGGTGGTGAGCAGTTCTTC.

The chain's CDR3 is CASSLGVSGGVDEQYF. The DNA of the CDR3 is TGTGCCAGCAGCTTAGGGGTTAGCGGGGGAGTGGACGAGCAGTACTTC. The chain employs TRBV7-3 and TRBJ2-7; TRBD2 aligns across 9 bases. This CDR3 spans 16 amino acids. The germline gives CDR1 SGHTA, CDR2 FQGTGA. Trimming took 2 bases from V and 5 from J; bases not matched to a gene: 10.

The chain carries TRBV10-3 and TRBJ1-2, with TRBD1 as a possible D gene (5 bases). The V end lost 2 bases, the J end lost 7 bases, and 11 bases lay between the germline ends. The CDR3 sequence is 13 residues long. Germline CDR1 and CDR2: ENHRY and SYGVKD. The CDR3 DNA reads as TGTGCCATCAGTGAGGACAGTCCTACTGGCTACACCTTC. Amino acids: CAISEDSPTGYTF.

The table lists this clone with a count of one. The chain is built from TRBV9 and TRBJ2-4; D uncertain. The ends were cut back, 4 bases at V and 6 bases at J, with 8 bases in the middle. This CDR3 is built from 12 residues. Germline V CDR1 and CDR2: SGDLS, YYNGEE. DNA for the CDR3: TGTGCCAGCAGCTCCATCGGAAACATTCAGTACTTC. Translation: CASSSIGNIQYF.

The V gene is TRBV28, the J gene TRBJ2-5, with D perhaps matching TRBD2 (5 bases). Germline lookup yields CDR1 MDHEN and CDR2 SYDVKM. The CDR3 loop spans 14 amino acids. Trimming pared 10 bases from V and 4 bases from J, leaving 19 bases between. The CDR3 protein is CATHPRGNLETQYF. The CDR3 DNA sequence: TGTGCCACGCACCCCCGAGGGAATTTAGAGACCCAGTACTTC.